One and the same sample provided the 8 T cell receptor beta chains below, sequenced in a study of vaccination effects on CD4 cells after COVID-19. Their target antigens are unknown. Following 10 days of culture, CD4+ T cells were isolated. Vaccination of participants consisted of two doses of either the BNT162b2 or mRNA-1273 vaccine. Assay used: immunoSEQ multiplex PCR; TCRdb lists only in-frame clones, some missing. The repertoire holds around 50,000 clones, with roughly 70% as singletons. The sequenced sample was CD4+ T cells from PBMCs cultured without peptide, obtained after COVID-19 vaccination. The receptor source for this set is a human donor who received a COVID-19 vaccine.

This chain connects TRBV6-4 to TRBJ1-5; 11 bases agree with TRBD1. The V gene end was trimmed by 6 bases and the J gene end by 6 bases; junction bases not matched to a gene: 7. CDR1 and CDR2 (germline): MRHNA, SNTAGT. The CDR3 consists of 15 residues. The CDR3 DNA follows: TGTGCCAGCAGCGCCGGGACAGGGGGATCTCAGCCCCAGCATTTT. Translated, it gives CASSAGTGGSQPQHF.

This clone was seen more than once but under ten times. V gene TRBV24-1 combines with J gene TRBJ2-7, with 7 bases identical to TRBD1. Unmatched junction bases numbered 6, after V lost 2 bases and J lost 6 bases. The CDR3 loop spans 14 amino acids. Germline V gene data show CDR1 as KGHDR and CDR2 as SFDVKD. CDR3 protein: CATSDYRQGSEQYF. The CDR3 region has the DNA TGTGCCACCAGTGATTACCGACAGGGTTCCGAGCAGTACTTC.

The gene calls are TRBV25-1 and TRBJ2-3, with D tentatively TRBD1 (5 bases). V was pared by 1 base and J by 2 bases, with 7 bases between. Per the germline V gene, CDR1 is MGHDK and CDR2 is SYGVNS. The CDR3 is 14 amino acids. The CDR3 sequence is CASSESRATDTQYF. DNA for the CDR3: TGTGCCAGCAGTGAATCCAGGGCCACAGATACGCAGTATTTT.

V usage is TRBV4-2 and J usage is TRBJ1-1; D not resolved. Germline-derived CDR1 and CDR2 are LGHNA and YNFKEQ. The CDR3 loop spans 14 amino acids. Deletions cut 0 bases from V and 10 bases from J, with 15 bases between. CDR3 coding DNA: TGTGCCAGCAGCCAAGAATCTGCGGCGCGGAGAGCTTTCTTT. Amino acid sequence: CASSQESAARRAFF.

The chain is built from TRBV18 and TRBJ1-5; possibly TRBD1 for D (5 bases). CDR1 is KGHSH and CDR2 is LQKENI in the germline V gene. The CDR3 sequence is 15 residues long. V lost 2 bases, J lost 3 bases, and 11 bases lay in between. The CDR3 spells CASSPGSGTNQPQHF. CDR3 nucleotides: TGTGCCAGCTCACCAGGGTCAGGGACCAATCAGCCCCAGCATTTT.

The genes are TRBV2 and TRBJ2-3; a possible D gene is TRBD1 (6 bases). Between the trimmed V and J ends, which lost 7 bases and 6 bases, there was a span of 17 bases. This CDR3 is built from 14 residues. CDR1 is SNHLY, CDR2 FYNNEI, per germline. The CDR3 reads CASTGQSSRDTQYF. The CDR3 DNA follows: TGTGCCAGCACCGGACAGTCTTCTCGTGATACGCAGTATTTT.

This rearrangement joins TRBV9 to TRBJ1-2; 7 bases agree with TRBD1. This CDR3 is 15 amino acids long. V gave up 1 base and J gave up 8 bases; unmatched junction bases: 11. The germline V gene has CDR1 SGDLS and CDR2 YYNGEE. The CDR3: CASSVTAFQGDGYTF. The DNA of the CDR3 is TGTGCCAGCAGCGTAACAGCCTTTCAGGGGGACGGCTACACCTTC.

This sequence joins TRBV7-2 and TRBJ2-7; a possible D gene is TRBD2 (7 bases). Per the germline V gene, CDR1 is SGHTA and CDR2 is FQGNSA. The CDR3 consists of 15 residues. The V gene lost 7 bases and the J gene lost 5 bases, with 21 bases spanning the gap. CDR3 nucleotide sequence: TGTGCCAGCACTAGGGGGGGGATCCCGCTAGACGAGCAGTACTTC. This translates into CASTRGGIPLDEQYF.